The rows below give T cell receptor beta chains drawn from one sample of a study of blood T cells in healthy people across ages. A single record per CDR3 protein comes from TCRdb applying MiXCR to the 5' RACE reads. The table shows about 1.1 million distinct CDR3 sequences, with 30% to 40% occurring only once. The sequenced sample was blood. All receptors come from a man aged 18 to 35 in good health. CDR3s include the opening cysteine and the closing phenylalanine or tryptophan. D genes are given only for firm matches. The size field is filled for only some rows; it gives once, few, many or a size class.

j_call	d_call	clone_size	v_call	cdr3_nt	cdr3_aa
TRBJ1-1	NA	NA	TRBV4-3	TGCGCCAGCAGCCAAGATCGGAAGGCTTCGAACACTGAAGCTTTCTTT	CASSQDRKASNTEAFF
TRBJ1-2	TRBD1	NA	TRBV6-2/TRBV6-3	TGTGCCAGCAGCCACGGGACAGGAAATGGCTACACCTTC	CASSHGTGNGYTF
TRBJ2-3	NA	NA	TRBV14	TGTGCCAGCAGCCCACGCGCGAGCGGACCCACAGATACGCAGTATTTT	CASSPRASGPTDTQYF
TRBJ2-3	TRBD1	NA	TRBV20-1	TGCAGTGCAACCGGGACAGCTAGCACAGATACGCAGTATTTT	CSATGTASTDTQYF
TRBJ2-1	TRBD2	few	TRBV12-3/TRBV12-4	TGTGCCAGCAGTTTCGTAATCAGCGGGAACAATGAGCAGTTCTTC	CASSFVISGNNEQFF
TRBJ2-1	TRBD1	NA	TRBV20-1	TGCAGTGCTACGCCGGGACAGGGAGGTAATGGGCAGTTCTTC	CSATPGQGGNGQFF
TRBJ2-1	NA	NA	TRBV4-1	TGCGCCAGCAGCCAAGAAGGCGGAGGCTCCTACAATGAGCAGTTCTTC	CASSQEGGGSYNEQFF
TRBJ2-6	TRBD2	NA	TRBV28	TGTGCCAGCAGACTAGCGGGGGGCTATGTCTCTGGGGCCAACGTCCTGACTTTC	CASRLAGGYVSGANVLTF
TRBJ2-1	TRBD2	NA	TRBV6-6	TGTGCCAGCAGTTACGGGACTAGCGGGGGGGGTGAGCAGTTCTTC	CASSYGTSGGGEQFF
TRBJ1-2	TRBD1	few	TRBV7-9	TGTGCCAGCAGCACGGACAGGGGTCGCTACACCTTC	CASSTDRGRYTF
TRBJ2-1	TRBD1	few	TRBV6-5	TGTGCCAGCAGTTACTTATCTAGGGGGCAACGCAATGAGCAGTTCTTC	CASSYLSRGQRNEQFF
TRBJ1-4	NA	few	TRBV12-3/TRBV12-4	TGTGCCAGCATGAGGGCCTCGGGGCCTAATGAAAAACTGTTTTTT	CASMRASGPNEKLFF
TRBJ2-5	NA	NA	TRBV5-1	TGCGCCAGCAGCTTGGCCACGGTTCGGGAAGAGACCCAGTACTTC	CASSLATVREETQYF
TRBJ1-2	NA	NA	TRBV20-1	TGCAGTGCTAGAGATCGTAGGAATTCCTATGGCTACACCTTC	CSARDRRNSYGYTF
TRBJ1-4	NA	NA	TRBV20-1	TGCAGTCAACTTCCAGCTGCAACTAATGAAAAACTGTTTTTT	CSQLPAATNEKLFF
TRBJ1-2	TRBD1	NA	TRBV6-5	TGTGCCAGCAGTTCCCAAGGACAGGGGGCTAGCTACACCTTC	CASSSQGQGASYTF
TRBJ2-1	NA	NA	TRBV3-1	TGTGCCAGCAGCCAAGGGGCAGGGAACTACAATGGGCAGTTCTTC	CASSQGAGNYNGQFF
TRBJ2-3	NA	NA	TRBV5-4	TGTGCCAGCAGCTTTGTATACGGTGCCGAAGATACGCAGTATTTT	CASSFVYGAEDTQYF
TRBJ2-7	TRBD2	few	TRBV2	TGTGCCACCGGGGGGAGCTCCTACAATGAGCAGTACTTC	CATGGSSYNEQYF
TRBJ1-1	TRBD1	few	TRBV14	TGTGCCAGCAGCCAAGAAGCAGGGGGTGAAGCTTTCTTT	CASSQEAGGEAFF
TRBJ2-1	NA	NA	TRBV20-1	TGCAGTGCTAGAAGGCCTACAGACAATGAGCAGTTCTTC	CSARRPTDNEQFF
TRBJ1-5	NA	NA	TRBV10-3	TGTGCCATCAGTGGGACGGGCACATATCAGCCCCAGCATTTT	CAISGTGTYQPQHF
TRBJ2-7	NA	NA	TRBV6-6	TGTGCCAGCAGTTACCCACCTGACAGGAGGAAGCAGTACTTC	CASSYPPDRRKQYF
TRBJ2-5	NA	NA	TRBV16	TGTGCCAACAGCCAATCTAATACGGGGGAGACCCAGTACTTC	CANSQSNTGETQYF
TRBJ2-1	NA	NA	TRBV3-1	TGTGCCAGCAGCCGCCCCGGACCGAGCTCCTACAATGAGCAGTTCTTC	CASSRPGPSSYNEQFF
TRBJ2-7	NA	NA	TRBV7-2	TGTGCCAGCTCCCGGGAGCGCAACAACTACGAGCAGTACTTC	CASSRERNNYEQYF
TRBJ1-5	TRBD1	few	TRBV20-1	TGCAGTGCTAGGGTCAGGGGGCTTGGAAATCAGCCCCAGCATTTT	CSARVRGLGNQPQHF
TRBJ2-3	NA	NA	TRBV5-6	TGTGCCAGCAGCCTTCGAGGGGGGGGAGCTACGCAGTATTTT	CASSLRGGGATQYF
TRBJ1-2	NA	NA	TRBV4-1	TGCGCCAGCAGCTTGGGGCGGGGGGCGCGATCTGGCTACACCTTC	CASSLGRGARSGYTF
TRBJ2-1	NA	few	TRBV12-3/TRBV12-4	TGTGCCAGCAGTTTGGGCGGGTTCCCCTACAATGAGCAGTTCTTC	CASSLGGFPYNEQFF
TRBJ2-3	TRBD1	few	TRBV4-3	TGCGCCAGCAGCAAAACCGGGACAGAAATCACAGATACGCAGTATTTT	CASSKTGTEITDTQYF
TRBJ1-1	NA	NA	TRBV5-4	TGTGCCAGCAGCGAAGGGAGAACTGAAGCTTTCTTT	CASSEGRTEAFF
TRBJ1-2	NA	NA	TRBV6-1	TGTGCCAGCAGCGACAGGTGGAACTATGGCTACACCTTC	CASSDRWNYGYTF
TRBJ2-3	NA	NA	TRBV7-3	TGTGCCGGCAGCTCCCGAACTAGTAGCGCAGATACGCAGTATTTT	CAGSSRTSSADTQYF
TRBJ2-4	NA	NA	TRBV2	TGTGCCAGCACCCCGGGGGACAAAAACATTCAGTACTTC	CASTPGDKNIQYF
TRBJ2-1	NA	few	TRBV7-2	TGTGCCAGCAGCTTTCCCCTTACACTAGGTAGCTCCTACAATGAGCAGTTCTTC	CASSFPLTLGSSYNEQFF
TRBJ2-2	NA	NA	TRBV2	TGTGCCAGCAGGGCAGGGCGCTCCGGGGAGCTGTTTTTT	CASRAGRSGELFF
TRBJ2-2	NA	few	TRBV10-3	TGTGCCATCAGTGATCGGGGCCCGAACACCGGGGAGCTGTTTTTT	CAISDRGPNTGELFF
TRBJ2-1	NA	few	TRBV5-6	TGTGCCAGCAGCTTCTTTACAACCCGCTTATACAATGAGCAGTTCTTC	CASSFFTTRLYNEQFF
TRBJ2-7	NA	NA	TRBV6-2/TRBV6-3	TGTGCCAGCAGTTACCCCGGGACAAAATACGAGCAGTACTTC	CASSYPGTKYEQYF
TRBJ1-2	NA	NA	TRBV28	TGTGCCGTACATCAATGGGGCGGGGGGGAACGCGGCTACACCTTC	CAVHQWGGGERGYTF
TRBJ1-1	NA	few	TRBV10-3	TGTGCCATCAGTGAGCCGGCAGGAACCAACACTGAAGCTTTCTTT	CAISEPAGTNTEAFF
TRBJ1-5	NA	many	TRBV3-1	TGTGCCAGCAGCCAAGACTCAGGGAATCAGCCCCAGCATTTT	CASSQDSGNQPQHF
TRBJ1-6	NA	NA	TRBV7-2	TGTGCCAGCAGCCAACAGCCAGGAGATTCCCTCCACTTT	CASSQQPGDSLHF
TRBJ2-2	NA	NA	TRBV13	TGTGCCAGCAGCTTAGAAGTGACAGCTAACACCGGGGAGCTGTTTTTT	CASSLEVTANTGELFF
TRBJ1-1	NA	NA	TRBV20-1	TGCAGTGTCCTCGGGGCGACAGCGAACACTGAAGCTTTCTTT	CSVLGATANTEAFF
TRBJ2-1	NA	NA	TRBV13	TGTGCCAGCAGCCACGACAGGGAGGCCCACGAGCAGTTCTTC	CASSHDREAHEQFF
TRBJ1-1	NA	NA	TRBV6-2/TRBV6-3	TGTGCCAGCAGTTCCCAGGGACGGAAGAACACTGAAGCTTTCTTT	CASSSQGRKNTEAFF
TRBJ1-5	NA	NA	TRBV20-1	TGCAGTGCTAGTTGGATTGCCGGTAGTGTCTCCCAGCATTTT	CSASWIAGSVSQHF
TRBJ1-5	NA	NA	TRBV2	TGTGCCAGCAAAGTTAATGAGGGGGGGGCGGGGAGGCCCCAGCATTTT	CASKVNEGGAGRPQHF